A selection of T cell receptor beta chains follows, all from one sample in a study of blood T cell repertoires in COVID-19. Only in-frame clones appear in the TCRdb table, and some are missing; sequencing was by immunoSEQ multiplex PCR. The sample holds 200,000 to 250,000 clones, approximately 83% seen once. The sequenced sample was peripheral blood. Receptor source: a woman between 45 and 65 years old with acute or convalescent COVID-19. CDR3s include the opening cysteine and the closing phenylalanine or tryptophan. Each record gives: D gene, V gene, J gene, clone size, CDR3 protein, CDR3 DNA. A D gene is named only where the DNA matches it firmly. Expanded clones are given a class, and other clones once, few, many or no size at all.

NA	TRBV5-6	TRBJ2-5	NA	CASSLVGEETQYF	TGTGCCAGCAGCTTAGTCGGGGAAGAGACCCAGTACTTC
TRBD2	TRBV27	TRBJ2-7	NA	CASSLRWASGVYEQYF	TGTGCCAGCAGTTTACGATGGGCTAGCGGGGTCTACGAGCAGTACTTC
NA	TRBV5-1	TRBJ2-3	NA	CASSLDRATDTQYF	TGCGCCAGCAGCTTGGACAGGGCGACAGATACGCAGTATTTT
NA	TRBV5-4	TRBJ2-3	NA	CASSSNTDTQYF	TGTGCCAGCAGCTCCAACACAGATACGCAGTATTTT
NA	TRBV12-3/TRBV12-4	TRBJ1-1	NA	CASSFTPREAFF	TGTGCCAGCAGTTTCACCCCCCGGGAAGCTTTCTTT
NA	TRBV19	TRBJ2-3	NA	CASSMSRSSSTDTQYF	TGTGCCAGTAGTATGTCCCGGAGCTCTAGCACAGATACGCAGTATTTT
NA	TRBV7-6	TRBJ2-2	NA	CASSLGGHNTGELFF	TGTGCCAGCAGCTTAGGGGGGCATAACACCGGGGAGCTGTTTTTT
NA	TRBV6-6	TRBJ2-5	few	CASSPNGEWKTQYF	TGTGCCAGCAGTCCTAACGGGGAGTGGAAGACCCAGTACTTC
NA	TRBV6-6	TRBJ1-1	once	CASSARGGNTEAFF	TGTGCCAGCAGTGCACGGGGGGGGAACACTGAAGCTTTCTTT
TRBD2	TRBV3-1/TRBV3-2	TRBJ2-3	NA	CASSSTSGRTDTQYF	TGTGCCAGCAGCTCAACTAGCGGGAGAACAGATACGCAGTATTTT
TRBD1	TRBV18	TRBJ2-7	NA	CASSLRTGDMKQYF	TGTGCCAGCTCATTGCGGACAGGGGATATGAAGCAGTACTTC